The next 17 T cell receptor beta chains were all read from a single sample in a study of blood T cells in healthy people across ages. Combining a sample-barcoded 5' primer with a J-beta primer mix, a second PCR ran for 7 to 11 cycles. TCRdb re-called the 5' RACE reads with MiXCR, one entry per CDR3 protein. Found here are 600,000 or so distinct CDR3 sequences, over 20% of them singletons; the top ten hold approximately 3.7%. The sample comprised blood. The receptors come from an older man in good health.

The sample holds a few counts of this clonotype. This chain uses TRBV7-9 with TRBJ1-6; D gene unclear. This CDR3 contains 13 residues. Germline CDR1 and CDR2: SEHNR and FQNEAQ (reference sequence). V was shortened by 0 bases and J by 8 bases, with 5 bases between the two germline ends. This CDR3 is CASSLALDSPLHF. DNA for the CDR3: TGTGCCAGCAGCTTAGCCCTTGATTCACCCCTCCACTTT.

The gene calls are TRBV6-2 or TRBV6-3 and TRBJ2-1; 10 nucleotides line up with TRBD2. Germline loops: CDR1 MNHEY, CDR2 SVGEGT. The CDR3 runs to 16 residues. Unmatched junction bases numbered 8, after V lost 2 bases and J lost 7 bases. CDR3 region: CASSYPLAGVENEQFF. The CDR3 DNA follows: TGTGCCAGCAGTTACCCCCTAGCGGGAGTTGAGAATGAGCAGTTCTTC.

The chain joins TRBV2 to TRBJ2-5; TRBD2 is a possible D gene (6 bases). The CDR3 has 12 residues. V lost 6 bases to trimming and J lost 9 bases, with 14 bases between them. Germline V gene sequence: CDR1 SNHLY, CDR2 FYNNEI. The DNA of the CDR3 is TGTGCCAGCAGGGGAGGTCCGTCGGCCCAGTACTTC. Translation: CASRGGPSAQYF.

This clonotype showed up just a few times. The J gene is TRBJ2-5, the V gene TRBV4-1; D is perhaps TRBD1 (5 bases). Judging by the DNA end, TRBJ2-1 fits better; the J call may be wrong. Germline V lookup: CDR1 MGHRA, CDR2 YSYEKL. This CDR3 is 16 amino acids long. The CDR3 loop reads CASSQEGLRQWGEQFF. The DNA of the CDR3 is TGCGCCAGCAGCCAAGAGGGGCTCCGCCAATGGGGTGAGCAGTTCTTC.

V is TRBV9 and J is TRBJ2-2; unclear D gene. V was trimmed by 3 bases and J by 4 bases, leaving 13 bases between them. Germline V gene data show CDR1 as SGDLS and CDR2 as YYNGEE. The CDR3 loop spans 15 amino acids. The CDR3 region is CASSARALGTGELFF. The CDR3, as DNA: TGTGCCAGCAGCGCCCGCGCCCTAGGCACCGGGGAGCTGTTTTTT.

This clonotype was observed a handful of times. CDR3 protein: CASSLGIRGLSYNEQFF. CDR3 nucleotide sequence: TGCGCCAGCAGCTTGGGTATACGGGGACTGTCCTACAATGAGCAGTTCTTC. The V call is TRBV5-1, the J call TRBJ2-1, with D maybe TRBD2 (6 bases). The CDR3 loop spans 17 amino acids. Deletions cut 0 bases from V and 1 base from J, with 14 bases between. Germline CDR1 SGHRS, CDR2 YFSETQ.

This clonotype was observed a few times. The chain links TRBV18 to TRBJ2-1; D unclear. CDR1 and CDR2 from the germline V gene are KGHSH and LQKENI. The CDR3 has 14 residues. The V gene lost 0 bases and the J gene lost 8 bases, with 11 bases spanning the gap. CDR3 in amino acids: CASSPPGSVDEQFF. The CDR3, as DNA: TGTGCCAGCTCACCACCGGGGTCAGTGGATGAGCAGTTCTTC.

This clonotype was recorded many times. This chain uses TRBV20-1 with TRBJ2-5; D may be TRBD2 (5 bases). This CDR3 comprises 13 residues. Germline CDR1 reads DFQATT; CDR2 reads SNEGSKA (reference sequence). Trimming shortened V by 6 bases and J by 0 bases, and 11 bases separated the two germline ends. CDR3 DNA sequence: TGCAGTGCCGCCGGGATGTACCAAGAGACCCAGTACTTC. Translating gives CSAAGMYQETQYF.

This clonotype was counted only a few times. The chain couples TRBV6-5 to TRBJ1-4; 10 bases match TRBD1. Germline loops: CDR1 MNHEY, CDR2 SVGAGI. V dropped 2 bases and J dropped 8; count of bases not matched to a gene: 5. This CDR3 contains 15 residues. CDR3 in DNA: TGTGCCAGCAGTTACGGACAGGGGGTTGGGGAAAAACTGTTTTTT. Translation: CASSYGQGVGEKLFF.

The chain carries TRBV5-4 and TRBJ2-5; D possibly corresponds to TRBD2 (6 bases). The V gene's germline CDR1 is SGHNT and CDR2 YYREEE (reference sequence). There are 14 residues in the CDR3. V dropped 4 bases and J dropped 8 bases, with 18 bases sitting between them. CDR3 coding DNA: TGTGCCAGCAGCCTCACACTAGCTGGAGACACCCAGTACTTC. Translation gives CASSLTLAGDTQYF. The full variable domain, completed using reference TRBV5-4 and TRBJ2-5, is ETGVTQSPTHLIKTRGQQVTLRCSSQSGHNTVSWYQQALGQGPQFIFQYYREEENGRGNFPPRFSGLQFPNYSSELNVNALELDDSALYLCASSLTLAGDTQYFGPGTRLLVL.

A few counts support this clonotype. The chain carries TRBV29-1 and TRBJ2-1, with 9 bases identical to TRBD2. The junction had 7 bases not matched to a gene; V was cut back by 4 bases and J by 0 bases. The CDR3 is 16 amino acids. Germline values: CDR1 SQVTM, CDR2 ANQGSEA. The chain's CDR3 is CSVVLTSGYSYNEQFF. CDR3 nucleotide sequence: TGCAGCGTTGTCTTGACTAGCGGATACTCCTACAATGAGCAGTTCTTC.

The gene calls are TRBV20-1 and TRBJ2-5, with 12 bases matching TRBD2. The CDR3 is 15 amino acids. Germline CDR1 is DFQATT and CDR2 is SNEGSKA (reference sequence). After removal of 5 bases from V and 4 bases from J, the junction contained 8 bases not matched to a gene. CDR3 sequence (DNA): TGCAGTGCTGAAAGACTAGCGGGAGTCGTAGAGACCCAGTACTTC. Amino acid sequence: CSAERLAGVVETQYF.

This chain links TRBV5-1 with TRBJ2-1; D possibly corresponds to TRBD1 (6 bases). The ends were cut back, 3 bases at V and 0 bases at J, with 10 bases in the middle. Germline V gene sequence: CDR1 SGHRS, CDR2 YFSETQ. This CDR3 region has 15 residues. CDR3 in DNA: TGCGCCAGCAGCTCCAGGGGAGCCTCCTACAATGAGCAGTTCTTC. Its protein product is CASSSRGASYNEQFF.

V gene TRBV7-2 combines with J gene TRBJ1-6; TRBD1 agrees at 9 bases. CDR3 length: 14 residues. Germline V gene lookup returns CDR1 SGHTA and CDR2 FQGNSA. V was clipped by 4 bases and J by 9 bases; unmatched bases: 4. Here the CDR3 DNA reads TGTGCCAGCAGCTACAGGGGGCCGACTTCACCCCTCCACTTT. As protein: CASSYRGPTSPLHF.

The rearrangement uses TRBV20-1 and TRBJ2-5, with 16 bases aligning to TRBD2. With the DNA end fitting TRBJ2-1 better, the J assignment may be wrong. CDR1 is DFQATT, CDR2 SNEGSKA, per germline (reference sequence). The CDR3 is 17 residues long. The CDR3 loop is CSARGGTSGRGYNEQFF. In DNA form, the CDR3 reads TGCAGTGCTAGAGGGGGGACTAGCGGGAGGGGGTACAATGAGCAGTTCTTC.

This clonotype was counted only a few times. The genes are TRBV6-1 and TRBJ2-1; 9 nucleotides line up with TRBD2. Looked up from germline, CDR1 is MNHNS and CDR2 is SASEGT. Trimming cost V 8 bases and J 0 bases; bases outside gene matches: 8. This CDR3 spans 16 amino acids. The CDR3 DNA follows: TGTGCCAGCCGTCGTAGCGGGGGTTACTCCTACAATGAGCAGTTCTTC. Translated: CASRRSGGYSYNEQFF.

This sequence joins TRBV6-1 and TRBJ1-1, with a weak D call TRBD1 (5 bases). The V end was cut by 6 bases, the J end by 1 base, with 12 bases between. This CDR3 has 14 residues. The germline gives CDR1 MNHNS, CDR2 SASEGT. The CDR3 protein is CASRDKGKNTEAFF. The CDR3 DNA follows: TGTGCCAGCAGGGACAAGGGAAAGAACACTGAAGCTTTCTTT.